This T cell receptor (beta chain) was identified during a study of shared clonotypes between healthy human individuals. Profiled with immunoSEQ multiplex PCR; TCRdb holds only in-frame clones, not every one. Of approximately 2.4 million clones in the sample, approximately 96% were seen once. V lost 6 bases, J lost 0 bases, and 20 bases lay in between. Germline-derived CDR1 and CDR2 are SGHAT and FQNNGV. This CDR3 is 17 amino acids long. This sequence joins TRBV11-2 and TRBJ1-1, with D perhaps TRBD1 (6 bases). This receptor was identified in a man aged 18-30 years in good health. Sequences were obtained from naive CD4+ T cells sorted from blood. Subset of the sample: CD45RA+ positively selected. The CDR3 loop is CASSLWAEQGMNTEAFF. The CDR3 coding sequence is TGTGCCAGCAGTCTATGGGCGGAACAGGGCATGAACACTGAAGCTTTCTTT.